The present T cell receptor beta chain was sequenced within a study of tumor-infiltrating lymphocytes in primary liver carcinoma. Across the study: Men as well as women, aged 30 to 69 years, made up the patients. Tumors, staged T1-T3 N0M0, spanned about 4 to 11 cm.

Trimming removed 2 bases from V and 5 bases from J, with 6 bases in between. The germline gives CDR1 SGHAT, CDR2 FQNNGV. The CDR3 runs 12 residues. Extraction of RNA together with DNA used about 18-31 mg of unsorted bulk tissue. Patients' primary liver carcinoma was surgically resected. Each tumor specimen held more than 90% viable tumor cells. Researchers generated TCR beta cDNA from 500 to 600 ng of total RNA, relying on a constant-region primer. Slightly modified ARM-PCR served as the procedure for the TCR beta libraries. These libraries came from three rounds of nested multiplex PCR. TRBV1-TRBV30 forward primers paired with a C-beta reverse primer were used in the first two PCR rounds, which ran approximately 10 cycles each. TCRdb re-derived calls from the multiplex PCR reads in MiXCR, one entry per CDR3 protein. The repertoire holds 24,000 or so distinct CDR3 sequences, with 77% as singletons.

This clonotype originated in a woman aged 30 to 39 with primary liver carcinoma and hepatitis B virus infection. The chain couples TRBV11-2 to TRBJ2-5; D is unclear. The sequenced material came from liver tumor tissue from sampling region 5. As to subset: tumor region T5, tumor centre. The CDR3 DNA reads TGTGCCAGCAGCTTATGGCGGGAGACCCAGTACTTC. It is translated as CASSLWRETQYF.